This paragraph covers one T cell receptor beta chain sequence. Antigen unknown. With 6 bases clipped from V and 5 bases from J, the junction kept 15 bases outside the gene matches. CDR3 length: 17 residues. CDR1 is MNHEY and CDR2 is SMNVEV in the germline V gene (reference sequence). Only cases whose brain tissue showed the highest T cell transcript signatures were sequenced. This specimen belongs to a study of brain T cells in children with intractable seizures. Using immunoSEQ multiplex PCR, the repertoire was profiled, and TCRdb retains in-frame clones only, with some absent. The profile shows 35,000 to 50,000 clones, 90% of them singletons. Study-level results: Pre-surgery blood may have been undersampled, hiding some clones.

This receptor was identified in a girl aged 2 to 9 with tuberous sclerosis and intractable seizures. This sequence joins TRBV27 and TRBJ2-2; 7 positions match TRBD2. Sequencing was performed on peripheral blood, taken at surgery. The CDR3 DNA reads as TGTGCCAGCAGAAAAACATTGAGGACTAGGGATACCGGGGAGCTGTTTTTT. Amino acid sequence: CASRKTLRTRDTGELFF.